This T cell receptor (beta chain) emerged from a study of cytomegalovirus exposure and HLA in healthy donors. Broader study findings: In an earlier analysis, productive rearrangement rates for most beta V segments clustered near 87% or 30%. Sequencing likely produced, as an artifact, a cluster of highly shared sequence variants. When a later analysis compared HLA-associated TCR beta chains with equally common others, the HLA-associated chains turned out to be more clonally expanded and to have lower generation probabilities. For cytomegalovirus status, the classifier reportedly gave diagnoses with high specificity and sensitivity.

Regarding this clone: The antigen is unknown.

PCR was performed using 60 Vbeta and 13 Jbeta primers. Libraries were prepared by immunoSEQ multiplex PCR; TCRdb keeps only in-frame clonotypes and omits some of them. This table has about 160,000 clones, roughly 80% appearing once. With 7 bases clipped from V and 7 bases from J, the junction kept 7 bases outside the gene matches. CDR3 length: 14 residues. Germline V gene data show CDR1 as SNHLY and CDR2 as FYNNEI. The chain carries TRBV2 and TRBJ1-4, with 9 bases aligning to TRBD1. The sample consisted of PBMCs. The receptor comes from a man aged 40-55 years in good health and CMV-seronegative. The DNA of the CDR3 is TGTGCCAGCAACCGACAGGGGGGCGGTGAAAAACTGTTTTTT. Protein: CASNRQGGGEKLFF.